This TCR beta chain was retrieved from a study of blood T cell repertoires in COVID-19. In the study overall: Material from acute and convalescent COVID-19 was sourced from the United States, Italy and Spain. Nucleic acid was either cDNA or gDNA, and it came from T cells, B-cell-depleted T cells, or PBMCs.

Germline values: CDR1 MNHEY, CDR2 SVGEGT. The CDR3 is 13 amino acids. J lost 5 bases, V lost 5 bases, and 2 bases had no gene match. In the authors' methods: Estimation of nucleated cell counts was performed using reference gene primer amplification. Clones were read by immunoSEQ multiplex PCR, and TCRdb kept only the in-frame ones, dropping some. For V, J and clone size, that table is used; D and trimming come from the DNA. This table has 100,000 to 150,000 clones, around four fifths appearing once. The V gene is TRBV6-2 or TRBV6-3, the J gene TRBJ2-1, with 8 bases fitting TRBD1. What was sequenced was peripheral blood. The origin of this receptor is a human donor in a cohort sampled during active COVID-19. The CDR3 spells CASSGQGNNEQFF. The CDR3 DNA reads as TGTGCCAGCAGTGGACAGGGAAACAATGAGCAGTTCTTC.